The 32 T cell receptor beta chains given below trace back to one sample, sequenced in a study of response to subunit inactivated influenza vaccine. TCRdb re-called the RT-PCR reads through MiXCR, storing one row per CDR3 protein. The sample lists about 520,000 distinct CDR3 sequences, about 25% seen once, with 1.9% in the top ten. Here the sequenced sample was CD4+ T cells sorted from PBMCs, taken 5 days after vaccination. These receptors were obtained from a man aged 50 to 59 who received an inactivated influenza vaccine.

The V gene is TRBV10-3, the J gene TRBJ2-5, with D perhaps TRBD2 (7 bases). This CDR3 region has 15 residues. Deletions cut 3 bases from V and 1 base from J, with 12 bases between. Germline V lookup: CDR1 ENHRY, CDR2 SYGVKD. CDR3 sequence (DNA): TGTGCCATCAGTGAAGGGGGAGGGGGCCAAGAGACCCAGTACTTC. Amino acid sequence: CAISEGGGGQETQYF.

The rearrangement links TRBV12-3 or TRBV12-4 to TRBJ1-5; D perhaps matches TRBD1 (5 bases). The CDR3 sequence is 15 residues long. Trimming pared 4 bases from V and 3 bases from J, leaving 13 bases between. CDR3 DNA: TGTGCCAGCAGTTCTCATCAGGGATTCAATCAGCCCCAGCATTTT. Residues: CASSSHQGFNQPQHF.

The count of this clonotype is one. The chain has TRBV20-1 and TRBJ2-4; 7 positions agree with TRBD2. There are 18 residues in the CDR3. Germline lookup yields CDR1 DFQATT and CDR2 SNEGSKA (reference sequence). The junction had 17 bases not matched to a gene; V was cut back by 5 bases and J by 1 base. The CDR3, as DNA: TGCAGTGCTCCAAATCCAGCGGGATCCCCCGTTGCCAAAAACATTCAGTACTTC. Amino acids: CSAPNPAGSPVAKNIQYF.

The CDR3 bases are TGTGCCACCAGTGACCCCGGGGACAGGGTACCAGATACGCAGTATTTT. As protein: CATSDPGDRVPDTQYF. The chain links TRBV24-1 to TRBJ2-3; 9 bases align to TRBD1. CDR1 is KGHDR and CDR2 is SFDVKD in the germline V gene. Trimming at V came to 4 bases and at J to 4 bases, leaving 8 bases not matched to a gene. The CDR3 extends over 16 amino acids.

This clonotype was observed a few times. The V call is TRBV12-3 or TRBV12-4, the J call TRBJ2-5, with D possibly TRBD2 on 6 matching bases. Deletions cut 6 bases from V and 1 base from J, with 15 bases between. This CDR3 region has 15 residues. The CDR3 spells CASSRPGLSQETQYF. DNA for the CDR3: TGTGCCAGCAGCCGACCCGGACTATCCCAAGAGACCCAGTACTTC.

The chain is built from TRBV30 and TRBJ2-6, with D perhaps given as TRBD1 or TRBD2 (5 bases each). Per the germline V gene, CDR1 is GTSNPN and CDR2 is SVGIG (reference sequence). This CDR3 is built from 15 residues. The germline V and J ends were trimmed by 3 bases and 0 bases, with 9 bases remaining between them. The chain's CDR3 is CAWSEGISGANVLTF. CDR3 in DNA: TGTGCCTGGAGCGAGGGGATCTCTGGGGCCAACGTCCTGACTTTC.

The chain uses TRBV20-1 and TRBJ1-2; D ambiguous. In germline, CDR1 is DFQATT, CDR2 SNEGSKA (reference sequence). The CDR3 is 12 amino acids. The CDR3 coding sequence is TGCAGGGGAGACACGTACAACTATGGCTACACCTTC. This encodes CRGDTYNYGYTF.

V usage is TRBV7-6 and J usage is TRBJ2-5; 8 nucleotides align to TRBD2. CDR1 is SGHVS, CDR2 FNYEAQ, per germline. The V gene end was trimmed by 7 bases and the J gene end by 5 bases; junction bases not matched to a gene: 6. The CDR3 sequence is 13 residues long. CDR3 nucleotides: TGTGCCAGCACCGGACTAGCCGGTGAGACCCAGTACTTC. Its translation: CASTGLAGETQYF.

The genes are TRBV6-1 and TRBJ1-6; TRBD1 matches at 11 bases. This CDR3 is built from 16 residues. Germline V CDR1 and CDR2: MNHNS, SASEGT. V was pared by 6 bases and J by 2 bases, with 3 bases of the junction left unmatched. The CDR3 DNA is TGTGCCAGCAGGAGGACAGGGGGCGCCTATAATTCACCCCTCCACTTT. This translates into CASRRTGGAYNSPLHF.

The chain combines TRBV3-1 with TRBJ1-2; 7 bases are a match to TRBD1. The CDR3 covers 15 residues. With V trimmed by 0 bases and J by 4 bases, 5 bases remained unmatched. Germline CDR1 is LGHDT and CDR2 is YNNKEL (reference sequence). The CDR3 region has the DNA TGTGCCAGCAGCCAAGATACAGGGGCGGTCTATGGCTACACCTTC. It codes for CASSQDTGAVYGYTF.

This clonotype showed up just once. J is TRBJ2-1 and V is TRBV6-1; TRBD2 aligns across 13 bases. Germline V gives CDR1 MNHNS, CDR2 SASEGT. The CDR3 runs 16 residues. Trimming cost V 7 bases and J 9 bases; bases outside gene matches: 12. CDR3 nucleotide sequence: TGTGCCAGCACCCCCGGGACTAGCGGGAACGACGGTGAGCAGTTCTTC. This sequence encodes CASTPGTSGNDGEQFF.

The chain has TRBV3-1 and TRBJ2-5, with TRBD2 identical over 10 bases. The CDR3 sequence is 15 residues long. V shed 4 bases, J shed 5 bases, and the junction held 7 bases outside the gene matches. CDR1 is LGHDT, CDR2 YNNKEL, per germline (reference sequence). The chain's CDR3 is CASSPERGGRETQYF. The CDR3 DNA sequence: TGTGCCAGCAGCCCGGAGCGGGGGGGCCGTGAGACCCAGTACTTC.

V usage is TRBV4-1 and J usage is TRBJ2-1; 9 positions agree with TRBD2. J gave up 7 bases and V 3 bases, and 13 bases lay outside the gene matches. CDR1 and CDR2 from the germline V gene are MGHRA and YSYEKL. The CDR3 totals 17 residues. The CDR3 DNA reads TGCGCCAGCAGCCAGCTCCTTCTAGCGGGGTGGCTAAATGAGCAGTTCTTC. It codes for CASSQLLLAGWLNEQFF.

This sequence joins TRBV4-3 and TRBJ1-5; a weak D match, TRBD1 (5 bases). V lost 0 bases and J lost 7, with 10 bases in between. The CDR3 sequence is 14 residues long. The germline V gene has CDR1 LGHNA and CDR2 YSLEER. CDR3 nucleotide sequence: TGCGCCAGCAGCCAAGATTGGAGGGACCAGCCCCAGCATTTT. Translating gives CASSQDWRDQPQHF.

The sample holds a few counts of this clonotype. V is TRBV10-3 and J is TRBJ2-1; 7 bases line up with TRBD2. CDR3 size: 13 residues. Per germline, CDR1 ENHRY and CDR2 SYGVKD. The V and J ends lost 6 bases and 7 bases, in that order; junction bases with no gene match: 6. The CDR3 DNA reads TGTGCCATCAGGAGGGAGGGAGGGAATGAGCAGTTCTTC. Translation gives CAIRREGGNEQFF.

This chain uses TRBV11-1 with TRBJ2-3; the D gene could be TRBD1 or TRBD2 (5 bases each). V was pared by 1 base and J by 4 bases, with 12 bases between. Germline V lookup: CDR1 SGHAT, CDR2 FQDESV (reference sequence). The CDR3 has 15 amino acids. The CDR3 bases are TGTGCCAGCAGCTTAGAGGGACGCCCGGCAGATACGCAGTATTTT. It yields the protein CASSLEGRPADTQYF.

The rearrangement uses TRBV4-3 and TRBJ2-3; D is undetermined. This CDR3 comprises 14 residues. The V end was cut by 1 base, the J end by 4 bases, with 9 bases between. The germline V gene encodes CDR1 LGHNA and CDR2 YSLEER. The CDR3 bases are TGCGCCAGCAGCCAAGCTCCCCAGCCAGATACGCAGTATTTT. Its protein is CASSQAPQPDTQYF.

This clonotype showed up just once. One end of the junction varies from germline; a read error may be responsible. This chain links TRBV20-1 with TRBJ2-3, with D possibly being TRBD1 (9 bases). CDR3 length equals 16 residues. CDR1 and CDR2 from the germline V gene are DFQATT and SNEGSKA (reference sequence). CDR3 bases: TGCTGTGCTAGAGTGCCGGACAGGGGCCCGGGAGGGGCGCAGTATTTT. Protein sequence: CCARVPDRGPGGAQYF.

The genes are TRBV4-2 and TRBJ2-2, with 7 bases identical to TRBD2. The CDR3 is made up of 16 amino acids. Trimming took 4 bases from V and 0 from J; bases not matched to a gene: 5. From germline, CDR1 is LGHNA and CDR2 YNFKEQ. CDR3 DNA sequence: TGTGCCAGCAGCCCCTGGACTAGTGCGAACACCGGGGAGCTGTTTTTT. Translation gives CASSPWTSANTGELFF.

This clonotype came up a few times. This rearrangement joins TRBV20-1 to TRBJ1-1; D is unresolved. Germline CDR1 reads DFQATT; CDR2 reads SNEGSKA (reference sequence). V was cut by 4 bases and J by 0 bases, with 9 bases left in between. This CDR3 region has 13 residues. The CDR3 DNA reads as TGCAGTGCTAAAGGACTTTTGAACACTGAAGCTTTCTTT. This codes for CSAKGLLNTEAFF.

The J gene is TRBJ2-7, the V gene TRBV10-2; no clear D. Per the germline V gene, CDR1 is WSHSY and CDR2 is SAAADI. Trimming stripped 0 bases from V and 0 bases from J, with 9 bases between. The CDR3 length is 15 residues. CDR3 nucleotide sequence: TGCGCCAGCAGTGAGTCGACGGTTAGCTCCTACGAGCAGTACTTC. It yields the protein CASSESTVSSYEQYF.

The V and J genes are TRBV3-1 and TRBJ1-3; D is undetermined. This CDR3 contains 11 residues. Trimming shortened V by 4 bases and J by 10 bases, and 8 bases separated the two germline ends. CDR1 is LGHDT, CDR2 YNNKEL, per germline (reference sequence). The CDR3 DNA reads as TGTGCCAGCAGCCTGGAAAGGACCATATATTTT. Translation gives CASSLERTIYF.

The J gene is TRBJ2-1, the V gene TRBV9, with 11 bases matching TRBD2. The germline gives CDR1 SGDLS, CDR2 YYNGEE. V gave up 3 bases and J gave up 4 bases; unmatched junction bases: 3. This CDR3 comprises 15 residues. The CDR3 loop is CASSGSGRGYNEQFF. CDR3 DNA sequence: TGTGCCAGCAGCGGTAGCGGGAGGGGATACAATGAGCAGTTCTTC.

Concerning this clonotype: One end of the junction does not line up with germline, which may come from a read error. The gene calls are TRBV29-1 and TRBJ2-4; D uncertain. The CDR3 is 12 residues long. Per germline, CDR1 SQVTM and CDR2 ANQGSEA. The CDR3 sequence is CSVEGARNIQYF. The CDR3 DNA is TGCAGCGTTGAAGGCGCCAGAAACATTCAGTACTTC. Full variable domain (missing parts from reference TRBV29-1 and TRBJ2-4): SAVISQKPSRDICQRGTSLTIQCQVDSQVTMMFWYRQQPGQSLTLIATANQGSEATYESGFVIDKFPISRPNLTFSTLTVSNMSPEDSSIYLCSVEGARNIQYFGAGTRLSVL.

The rearrangement uses TRBV5-1 and TRBJ2-7, with a tentative D call TRBD2 (5 bases). CDR1 is SGHRS, CDR2 YFSETQ, per germline. Deletions cut 3 bases from V and 2 bases from J, with 15 bases between. The CDR3 contains 15 residues. In DNA form, the CDR3 reads TGCGCCAGCAGCTCTGCGGAGGTCGGAACCTACGAGCAGTACTTC. As protein: CASSSAEVGTYEQYF. Combining the CDR3 with reference TRBV5-1 and TRBJ2-7 gives the whole variable domain KAGVTQTPRYLIKTRGQQVTLSCSPISGHRSVSWYQQTPGQGLQFLFEYFSETQRNKGNFPGRFSGRQFSNSRSEMNVSTLELGDSALYLCASSSAEVGTYEQYFGPGTRLTVT.

In this sample, this clonotype turned up a few times. This chain links TRBV10-3 with TRBJ1-5, with D possibly being TRBD1 (5 bases). Germline lookup yields CDR1 ENHRY and CDR2 SYGVKD. Trimming stripped 7 bases from V and 1 base from J, with 8 bases between. This CDR3 spans 13 amino acids. This CDR3 is CAINRDSNQPQHF. The CDR3 DNA follows: TGTGCCATCAATAGGGACAGCAATCAGCCCCAGCATTTT.

CDR3 nucleotides: TGTGCCAGCAGCTTAGTATGGGACGGGGAGGAGACCCAGTACTTC. Residues: CASSLVWDGEETQYF. V is TRBV7-2 and J is TRBJ2-5; D assignment may be TRBD1 or TRBD2 (5 bases each). The CDR3 sequence is 15 residues long. V lost 1 base and J 5 bases, leaving 14 bases between the germline ends. The germline V gene encodes CDR1 SGHTA and CDR2 FQGNSA.

This clonotype turned up a few times. The rearrangement joins TRBV4-1 to TRBJ1-4, with 7 bases matching TRBD1. J was trimmed by 0 bases and V by 4 bases; bases with no gene match: 5. CDR3 length: 16 amino acids. Germline lookup yields CDR1 MGHRA and CDR2 YSYEKL. As DNA, the CDR3 is TGCGCCAGCAGCCGAAGGGACAGAGCAACTAATGAAAAACTGTTTTTT. Protein: CASSRRDRATNEKLFF.

CDR3 nucleotide sequence: TGCAGCGTTGTATTGGATTCGCGGGGGAGGGGAGAGACCCAGTACTTC. It is translated as CSVVLDSRGRGETQYF. The chain employs TRBV29-1 and TRBJ2-5; TRBD2 aligns across 7 bases. Germline values: CDR1 SQVTM, CDR2 ANQGSEA. The CDR3 sequence is 16 residues long. V shed 4 bases and J 4 bases; nucleotides not matched to a gene: 15.

The V call is TRBV7-2, the J call TRBJ1-5; D remains unclear. Germline V gene data show CDR1 as SGHTA and CDR2 as FQGNSA. The CDR3 is 15 residues long. The V end lost 0 bases, the J end lost 5 bases, and 11 bases lay between the germline ends. The CDR3 DNA follows: TGTGCCAGCAGCTTAGCGAATCGGCCTGATCAGCCCCAGCATTTT. Translating gives CASSLANRPDQPQHF. Full variable domain (rest looked up from reference TRBV7-2 and TRBJ1-5): GAGVSQSPSNKVTEKGKDVELRCDPISGHTALYWYRQSLGQGLEFLIYFQGNSAPDKSGLPSDRFSAERTGGSVSTLTIQRTQQEDSAVYLCASSLANRPDQPQHFGDGTRLSIL.

This clonotype was recorded once. The rearrangement links TRBV30 to TRBJ2-7, with D hard to call. Germline CDR1 reads GTSNPN; CDR2 reads SVGIG (reference sequence). The CDR3 spans 12 residues. Trimming took 3 bases from V and 5 from J, leaving 11 bases between them. The CDR3 DNA is TGTGCCTGGAGCAACGGCGTGGACGAGCAGTACTTC. Residues: CAWSNGVDEQYF. The full variable domain, rest sourced from reference TRBV30 and TRBJ2-7, is SQTIHQWPATLVQPVGSPLSLECTVEGTSNPNLYWYRQAAGRGLQLLFYSVGIGQISSEVPQNLSASRPQDRQFILSSKKLLLSDSGFYLCAWSNGVDEQYFGPGTRLTVT.

In its sample, this clonotype was seen a few times. The chain uses TRBV6-1 and TRBJ2-7; TRBD2 matches at 9 bases. V lost 6 bases, J lost 2 bases, and 2 bases stayed unmatched. CDR3 length: 13 residues. Germline assignment: CDR1 MNHNS and CDR2 SASEGT. The CDR3 here is CASRLAGAYEQYF. For the CDR3, the DNA is TGTGCCAGCAGACTAGCGGGTGCCTACGAGCAGTACTTC.